What follows are 17 T cell receptor beta chains derived from one specimen sequenced in a study of blood T cell repertoires in COVID-19. Generated by immunoSEQ multiplex PCR, the TCRdb table keeps only in-frame clones and is missing some. The profile shows about 120,000 clones, about 85% of them singletons. The sequenced sample was peripheral blood. The receptor source for this set is a man of 80 years or more with active or convalescent COVID-19.

This rearrangement joins TRBV7-6 to TRBJ2-1, with 9 bases matching TRBD2. V was clipped by 1 base and J by 2 bases; unmatched bases: 3. The length of the CDR3 is 16 residues. In germline, CDR1 is SGHVS, CDR2 FNYEAQ. CDR3 DNA sequence: TGTGCCAGCAGCTTAGGGCCTAGCGGGGCCTACAATGAGCAGTTCTTC. Amino acid sequence: CASSLGPSGAYNEQFF.

The chain uses TRBV9 and TRBJ1-4; TRBD1 aligns across 10 bases. CDR3 length: 15 amino acids. Germline assignment: CDR1 SGDLS and CDR2 YYNGEE. V shed 0 bases, J shed 6 bases, and the junction held 2 bases outside the gene matches. The CDR3 reads CASSVAGTGDEKLFF. The CDR3 nucleotides are TGTGCCAGCAGCGTAGCCGGGACAGGGGATGAAAAACTGTTTTTT. Complete variable domain (other parts from reference TRBV9 and TRBJ1-4): DSGVTQTPKHLITATGQRVTLRCSPRSGDLSVYWYQQSLDQGLQFLIQYYNGEERAKGNILERFSAQQFPDLHSELNLSSLELGDSALYFCASSVAGTGDEKLFFGSGTQLSVL.

The chain has TRBV6-5 and TRBJ1-1; no clear D. Germline CDR1 reads MNHEY; CDR2 reads SVGAGI. The CDR3 loop spans 14 amino acids. V lost 6 bases and J lost 2, with 13 bases in between. The CDR3 nucleotides are TGTGCCAGCAGACCTAGACGAGAAAACACTGAAGCTTTCTTT. Translating it yields CASRPRRENTEAFF.

This clone was observed once. The chain is built from TRBV29-1 and TRBJ1-3; TRBD1 is a possible D gene (6 bases). V lost 4 bases and J 7 bases, leaving 17 bases between the germline ends. Germline loops: CDR1 SQVTM, CDR2 ANQGSEA. The CDR3 has 14 amino acids. The CDR3: CSVAAAGARNTIYF. The CDR3 DNA is TGCAGCGTTGCGGCGGCAGGGGCGAGGAACACCATATATTTT.

This clone was counted only a few times. This chain connects TRBV6-1 to TRBJ2-7; TRBD2 agrees at 12 bases. Trimming took 4 bases from V and 2 from J; bases not matched to a gene: 9. CDR3 length: 17 amino acids. Germline loops: CDR1 MNHNS, CDR2 SASEGT. The CDR3 DNA is TGTGCCAGCAGTGGCCCGACTAGCGGGAGAACGGCCTACGAGCAGTACTTC. Amino acids: CASSGPTSGRTAYEQYF.

The rearrangement uses TRBV4-3 and TRBJ1-2, with D tentatively TRBD1 (5 bases). V shed 4 bases and J shed 8 bases, with 14 bases lying between them. The CDR3 runs 13 residues. Germline CDR1 reads LGHNA; CDR2 reads YSLEER. Here the CDR3 reads CASSRRRDAGYTF. The CDR3 bases are TGCGCCAGCAGCCGCCGCAGGGATGCGGGCTACACCTTC.

The J gene is TRBJ2-5, the V gene TRBV19, with 8 bases fitting TRBD1. V lost 4 bases, J lost 5 bases, and 3 bases stayed unmatched. CDR3 length equals 13 residues. The germline gives CDR1 LNHDA, CDR2 SQIVND (reference sequence). The CDR3 region is CASSTGGRETQYF. The CDR3 nucleotides are TGTGCCAGTAGTACAGGGGGCAGGGAGACCCAGTACTTC.

The chain links TRBV5-8 to TRBJ2-3; D gene unclear. V lost 4 bases, J lost 2 bases, and 14 bases lay in between. In germline, CDR1 is SGHTS, CDR2 YDEGEE. The CDR3 sequence is 15 residues long. CDR3 DNA sequence: TGTGCCAGCAGCAACTACGAGACCTACACAGATACGCAGTATTTT. Translated, it gives CASSNYETYTDTQYF. The whole variable domain, remainder taken from reference TRBV5-8 and TRBJ2-3, is EAGVTQSPTHLIKTRGQQATLRCSPISGHTSVYWYQQALGLGLQFLLWYDEGEERNRGNFPPRFSGRQFPNYSSELNVNALELEDSALYLCASSNYETYTDTQYFGPGTRLTVL.

This clone appeared a single time. CDR3 coding DNA: TGTGCCAGTACGGTTGGGAGCGCCTACAATGAGCAGTTCTTC. This gives the protein CASTVGSAYNEQFF. The chain employs TRBV19 and TRBJ2-1, with a weak D call TRBD2 (5 bases). The V and J ends lost 7 bases and 2 bases respectively, with 12 bases between them. The CDR3 runs 14 residues. Looked up from germline, CDR1 is LNHDA and CDR2 is SQIVND (reference sequence).

V and J are TRBV7-2 and TRBJ1-2; D unclear. The germline CDR1 and CDR2 sequences are SGHTA and FQGNSA. This CDR3 contains 15 residues. V lost 5 bases, J lost 8 bases, and 21 bases lay in between. As DNA, the CDR3 is TGTGCCAGCAGCCCCGGCGGCGAGACGGAATCAGGCTACACCTTC. Translation: CASSPGGETESGYTF.

In its sample, this clone was seen a few times. The chain recombines TRBV7-9 with TRBJ2-1, with TRBD1 as a possible D gene (6 bases). CDR3 size: 13 residues. Germline V gives CDR1 SEHNR, CDR2 FQNEAQ (reference sequence). Trimming pared 3 bases from V and 4 bases from J, leaving 7 bases between. The CDR3 nucleotides read TGTGCCAGCAGCTTTCAGGGGTACAATGAGCAGTTCTTC. Protein: CASSFQGYNEQFF.

CDR3 protein: CASGFHGLGPQETQYF. The CDR3 DNA sequence: TGTGCTAGTGGTTTTCATGGACTAGGACCCCAAGAGACCCAGTACTTC. This chain connects TRBV12-5 to TRBJ2-5, with 7 bases identical to TRBD2. With V trimmed by 3 bases and J by 1 base, 8 bases remained unmatched. The CDR3 is 16 amino acids. CDR1 and CDR2 (germline): LGHNT, FRNRAP.

The rearrangement uses TRBV6-5 and TRBJ1-4, with TRBD1 identical over 8 bases. The CDR3 is made up of 13 amino acids. CDR1 is MNHEY, CDR2 SVGAGI, per germline. With 0 bases clipped from V and 10 bases from J, the junction kept 1 base outside the gene matches. The chain's CDR3 is CASSYSQGGKLFF. The DNA of the CDR3 is TGTGCCAGCAGTTACTCACAGGGGGGAAAACTGTTTTTT.

V usage is TRBV19 and J usage is TRBJ2-5; 10 bases are a match to TRBD2. V was clipped by 6 bases and J by 2 bases; unmatched bases: 15. The CDR3 consists of 18 residues. Per the germline V gene, CDR1 is LNHDA and CDR2 is SQIVND (reference sequence). DNA of the CDR3: TGTGCCAGTAGCGACCTTACTAGCGGGGCGAGCAAGCAAGAGACCCAGTACTTC. It specifies CASSDLTSGASKQETQYF.

The rearrangement joins TRBV24-1 to TRBJ1-2; TRBD1 matches at 9 bases. CDR3 size: 15 residues. The V gene end was trimmed by 9 bases and the J gene end by 2 bases; junction bases not matched to a gene: 9. Germline CDR1 KGHDR, CDR2 SFDVKD. The CDR3 DNA reads as TGTGCCACCCAACAAGGGGGACAGGGCAACTATGGCTACACCTTC. It encodes CATQQGGQGNYGYTF.

This chain connects TRBV9 to TRBJ1-1; 8 nucleotides line up with TRBD1. V shed 0 bases and J 4 bases; nucleotides not matched to a gene: 5. The CDR3 contains 15 residues. From germline, CDR1 is SGDLS and CDR2 YYNGEE. The DNA for the CDR3 is TGTGCCAGCAGCGTAGCCCCGGACAGGGTCACTGAAGCTTTCTTT. Its protein product is CASSVAPDRVTEAFF.

This sequence joins TRBV9 and TRBJ2-7; D may be TRBD2 (6 bases). The V and J ends lost 1 base and 1 base respectively, with 12 bases between them. Germline V CDR1 and CDR2: SGDLS, YYNGEE. The CDR3 has 15 residues. CDR3 residues: CASSVSEGGSYEQYF. CDR3 bases: TGTGCCAGCAGCGTATCGGAGGGTGGGTCCTACGAGCAGTACTTC.